Listed below are T cell receptor beta chains from one sample, sequenced in a study of blood T cell repertoires in COVID-19. Sequencing used immunoSEQ multiplex PCR; TCRdb keeps in-frame clones, though not all of them. The sample records about 150,000 clones, 70% to 90% being singletons. The sample taken for sequencing was peripheral blood. These TCRs come from a man between 65 and 80 years old with acute or convalescent COVID-19. The CDR3 runs from the conserved cysteine through the conserved F or W. Fields, in order: clone size, V gene, D gene, J gene, CDR3 protein, CDR3 DNA. The D gene is left open where the match is weak. Rows give clone size only sometimes, using once, few, many, or a class for an expanded clone.

NA	TRBV15	NA	TRBJ1-4	CATSRDRGTNEKLFF	TGTGCCACCAGCAGAGACCGGGGAACTAATGAAAAACTGTTTTTT
NA	TRBV6-4	TRBD1	TRBJ2-2	CASSSNVGQGAGELFF	TGTGCCAGCAGCTCAAACGTCGGACAGGGGGCTGGGGAGCTGTTTTTT
NA	TRBV24-1	NA	TRBJ1-4	CATSSEDEKLFF	TGTGCCACCAGCTCAGAGGATGAAAAACTGTTTTTT
NA	TRBV5-1	NA	TRBJ2-3	CASSLAGTSTDTQYF	TGCGCCAGCAGCTTGGCGGGAACTAGCACAGATACGCAGTATTTT
NA	TRBV21-1	NA	TRBJ2-7	CASSKGPSGYEQYF	TGTGCCAGCAGCAAAGGTCCTAGCGGTTACGAGCAGTACTTC
NA	TRBV29-1	TRBD2	TRBJ2-1	CSARADASGGNEQFF	TGCAGCGCTCGAGCGGATGCTAGCGGAGGGAATGAGCAGTTCTTC
NA	TRBV18	NA	TRBJ1-2	CASSPWRGNYGYTF	TGTGCCAGCTCACCATGGAGAGGGAACTATGGCTACACCTTC
NA	TRBV19	TRBD1	TRBJ1-1	CASSIRTGEAFF	TGTGCCAGTAGTATCCGGACAGGGGAAGCTTTCTTT
NA	TRBV3-1/TRBV3-2	NA	TRBJ1-1	CASSQVNSGNTEAFF	TGTGCCAGCAGCCAAGTCAATTCGGGGAACACTGAAGCTTTCTTT
NA	TRBV7-2	NA	TRBJ1-6	CASSLVVGGRKGSPLHF	TGTGCCAGCAGCTTAGTCGTCGGGGGGCGCAAGGGCTCACCCCTCCACTTT
few	TRBV11-3	TRBD1	TRBJ2-1	CASSLEGTGVGQFF	TGTGCCAGCAGCTTAGAGGGTACAGGGGTCGGGCAGTTCTTC
NA	TRBV19	TRBD2	TRBJ2-1	CASSLGLAGGHEQFF	TGTGCCAGTAGTCTCGGACTAGCGGGAGGACATGAGCAGTTCTTC
once	TRBV28	TRBD1	TRBJ1-2	CASRGQGGGYTF	TGTGCCAGCAGGGGGCAGGGGGGAGGCTACACCTTC
NA	TRBV7-9	NA	TRBJ1-4	CASSLVDSSLFF	TGTGCCAGCAGCTTAGTGGACTCGTCGCTGTTTTTT
NA	TRBV6-2/TRBV6-3	NA	TRBJ2-3	CASSYPKGLSTDTQYF	TGTGCCAGCAGTTATCCGAAGGGACTGTCCACAGATACGCAGTATTTT
NA	TRBV6-5	TRBD2	TRBJ2-1	CASSSQTSGSLYEQFF	TGTGCCAGCAGTTCCCAGACTAGCGGGAGTTTGTATGAGCAGTTCTTC
NA	TRBV27	TRBD1	TRBJ2-1	CANIPGQGRNEQFF	TGTGCCAACATTCCGGGACAGGGCAGGAATGAGCAGTTCTTC
NA	TRBV28	TRBD2	TRBJ2-5	CASSFLKGTTQETQYF	TGTGCCAGCAGTTTCTTGAAAGGGACTACGCAAGAGACCCAGTACTTC
few	TRBV28	TRBD1	TRBJ1-1	CASSLTGWGTEAFF	TGTGCCAGCAGTCTGACAGGGTGGGGCACTGAAGCTTTCTTT
NA	TRBV9	NA	TRBJ2-5	CASSVVGAGETQYF	TGTGCCAGCAGCGTAGTGGGGGCTGGAGAGACCCAGTACTTC
NA	TRBV28	NA	TRBJ1-1	CASSLRIRDTEAFF	TGTGCCAGCAGTTTAAGAATACGGGACACTGAAGCTTTCTTT
NA	TRBV24-1	TRBD2	TRBJ2-7	CATSDASGRAEQYF	TGTGCCACCAGTGACGCTAGCGGGAGGGCCGAGCAGTACTTC
NA	TRBV27	NA	TRBJ1-2	CASSSGQFYGYTF	TGTGCCAGCAGTTCCGGTCAATTCTATGGCTACACCTTC
NA	TRBV5-6	TRBD2	TRBJ2-1	CASSLTLAGLSYNEQFF	TGTGCCAGCAGCTTGACGCTAGCGGGCCTTTCCTACAATGAGCAGTTCTTC
once	TRBV19	TRBD1	TRBJ2-7	CASSIRDRGHEQYF	TGTGCCAGTAGTATCCGTGACAGGGGACACGAGCAGTACTTC
few	TRBV14	TRBD2	TRBJ2-3	CASSQDPGLAGGPNTQYF	TGTGCCAGCAGCCAAGATCCCGGACTAGCGGGAGGGCCGAATACGCAGTATTTT
NA	TRBV5-4	NA	TRBJ1-2	CASSLAGRLNYGYTF	TGTGCCAGCAGCTTGGCCGGTCGGTTAAACTATGGCTACACCTTC
NA	TRBV7-2	TRBD1	TRBJ2-3	CASRRDAPGTGVRDTQYF	TGTGCCAGCAGACGAGACGCGCCCGGGACAGGGGTTAGAGATACGCAGTATTTT
NA	TRBV7-9	TRBD1	TRBJ2-7	CASSLAGTASYEQYF	TGTGCCAGCAGCTTAGCGGGGACAGCTTCCTACGAGCAGTACTTC
once	TRBV7-2	NA	TRBJ2-1	CASSLGAVYNEQFF	TGTGCCAGCAGCTTAGGGGCCGTCTACAATGAGCAGTTCTTC
NA	TRBV19	NA	TRBJ1-1	CASSIGNGGWGTEAFF	TGTGCCAGTAGTATTGGTAACGGGGGTTGGGGAACTGAAGCTTTCTTT
NA	TRBV3-1/TRBV3-2	NA	TRBJ2-6	CASSQDREQPGANVLTF	TGTGCCAGCAGCCAAGATAGGGAGCAACCTGGGGCCAACGTCCTGACTTTC
NA	TRBV6-2/TRBV6-3	NA	TRBJ1-2	CASSSIRQGPLGYTF	TGTGCCAGCAGTTCCATACGACAAGGCCCTCTTGGCTACACCTTC
NA	TRBV28	NA	TRBJ1-5	CASSSPGSNQPQHF	TGTGCCAGCAGTTCCCCAGGGAGCAATCAGCCCCAGCATTTT
NA	TRBV4-1	TRBD2	TRBJ2-1	CASSTPLAGGHHEQFF	TGCGCCAGCAGCACCCCCCTCGCGGGAGGGCACCATGAGCAGTTCTTC
NA	TRBV6-4	TRBD2	TRBJ2-7	CASISVAGTRIYEQYF	TGTGCCAGCATTTCCGTCGCCGGGACTAGGATCTACGAGCAGTACTTC
NA	TRBV19	TRBD2	TRBJ2-1	CASSIMSGLGWEQFF	TGTGCCAGTAGTATAATGTCCGGACTAGGGTGGGAGCAGTTCTTC
NA	TRBV7-2	NA	TRBJ2-7	CASSLVQGVHEQYF	TGTGCCAGCAGCTTAGTACAGGGTGTCCACGAGCAGTACTTC
few	TRBV27	TRBD1	TRBJ2-2	CASRQGQSTGELFF	TGTGCCAGCAGGCAGGGACAGTCCACCGGGGAGCTGTTTTTT
NA	TRBV28	NA	TRBJ2-5	CASSERGGGETQYF	TGTGCCAGCAGTGAAAGGGGAGGAGGAGAGACCCAGTACTTC
NA	TRBV12-5	NA	TRBJ2-1	CASGLVGTPFSYNEQFF	TGTGCTAGTGGTTTGGTCGGGACTCCCTTTTCCTACAATGAGCAGTTCTTC